This T cell receptor beta chain was recorded in a study of T-cell memory formation after mild COVID-19. The overall study: Clusters of TCRs were largely donor specific.

TCR alpha and TCR beta cDNA libraries carrying sample barcodes and UMIs were produced by 5'RACE using constant-segment primers. In TCRdb, the 5' RACE reads were re-called with MiXCR into one record per CDR3 protein. The sample holds roughly 320,000 distinct CDR3 sequences; 25% to 30% are singletons and the top ten take 13%. This CDR3 has 15 amino acids. The trim removed 1 base at V and 4 bases at J, leaving 6 bases unmatched. Germline V gives CDR1 SGHRS, CDR2 YFSETQ. This clonotype appeared a few times. This chain joins TRBV5-1 and TRBJ2-7; TRBD1 agrees at 9 bases. Sequenced material: PBMCs or a T cell subset sorted from them (not recorded which). The sequence was collected from an adult woman who had mild COVID-19 (a few samples of this study predate the infection). Cell type and time point are not known. The DNA of the CDR3 is TGCGCCAGCAGCTTGACCGGACAGGGGCTTTACGAGCAGTACTTC. The encoded protein is CASSLTGQGLYEQYF.